This TCR beta chain appears in the sequencing data of a study of identical twins. TCRdb re-analysed the 5' RACE reads in MiXCR, keeping a single row per CDR3 protein. Of 470,000 or so distinct CDR3 sequences listed, roughly a quarter are singletons. This clonotype has just a few counts. V was trimmed by 3 bases and J by 11 bases, leaving 13 bases between them. The CDR3 runs 11 residues. Germline values: CDR1 DFQATT, CDR2 SNEGSKA (reference sequence). This sample was also put to use in a study of T cells expressing NK-cell markers.

The chain joins TRBV20-1 to TRBJ1-1; perhaps TRBD1 as D (6 bases). The sequencing sample was made of CD4+ T cells sorted from blood. The clonotype was recovered from a woman younger than 30 in good health. The DNA of the CDR3 is TGCAGTGCTAGTTCCGCGACAGGTGCTTTCTTT. This gives the protein CSASSATGAFF.